This is a list of T cell receptor beta chains from one sample in a study of T cell changes during pregnancy in multiple sclerosis. TCRdb's copy holds only in-frame clones and misses some; the assay was immunoSEQ multiplex PCR. Of over 30,000 clones listed, 94% are singletons. The sample was CD4+ T cells from peripheral blood mononuclear cells, taken after pregnancy. These receptors all come from a female donor with multiple sclerosis, enrolled in a pregnancy study. The CDR3 runs from the conserved cysteine through the conserved F or W. Fields, in order: J gene, D gene, clone size, V gene, CDR3 protein, CDR3 DNA. D genes are given only for firm matches. Clone size is given for some rows only: seen once, a few or many times, or a class if the clone is expanded.

TRBJ1-6	-	-	TRBV30	CAWSDVGTSSPLHF	TGTGCCTGGAGTGACGTAGGGACAAGCTCACCCCTCCACTTT
TRBJ1-5	-	-	TRBV5-5	CASSFGSYSNQPQHF	TGTGCCAGCAGCTTTGGGAGCTATAGCAATCAGCCCCAGCATTTT
TRBJ1-6	TRBD1	-	TRBV7-9	CASSLAPGGISSYNSPLHF	TGTGCCAGCAGCTTAGCGCCAGGGGGAATAAGCTCCTATAATTCACCCCTCCACTTT
TRBJ1-1	-	-	TRBV29-1	CSVGGDTEAFF	TGCAGCGTTGGGGGGGACACTGAAGCTTTCTTT
TRBJ1-1	TRBD1	once	TRBV5-1	CASSPMDRLNTEAFF	TGCGCCAGCAGCCCAATGGACAGGTTGAACACTGAAGCTTTCTTT
TRBJ2-2	-	-	TRBV7-9	CASSFYINTGELFF	TGTGCCAGCAGCTTTTACATAAACACCGGGGAGCTGTTTTTT
TRBJ2-1	TRBD2	-	TRBV15	CATSIAGGPNEQFF	TGTGCCACCAGCATAGCGGGGGGGCCCAATGAGCAGTTCTTC
TRBJ1-2	-	once	TRBV4-1	CASSPTPGHVNYGYTF	TGCGCCAGCAGCCCAACCCCGGGACACGTAAACTATGGCTACACCTTC
TRBJ1-2	TRBD1	-	TRBV27	CASSSRDRKPHGYTF	TGTGCCAGCAGTTCAAGGGACAGAAAACCTCATGGCTACACCTTC
TRBJ1-6	TRBD1	-	TRBV7-2	CASSLTGTGDSPLHF	TGTGCCAGCAGCTTAACCGGGACAGGGGATTCACCCCTCCACTTT
TRBJ2-2	-	-	TRBV7-9	CASINSAGGGGTGELFF	TGTGCCAGCATCAACTCCGCAGGGGGCGGGGGCACCGGGGAGCTGTTTTTT
TRBJ2-5	TRBD1	-	TRBV11-2	CASRRTGDKTQYF	TGTGCCAGCAGGAGGACAGGGGACAAGACCCAGTACTTC
TRBJ2-7	TRBD1	few	TRBV10-3	CAISGTGFGYEQYF	TGTGCCATCAGTGGGACAGGGTTCGGGTACGAGCAGTACTTC
TRBJ2-3	-	-	TRBV4-1	CASSQAPGTARDTQYF	TGCGCCAGCAGCCAAGCCCCGGGGACTGCCAGAGATACGCAGTATTTT
TRBJ1-2	-	-	TRBV6-1	CASSEAELLGSGYTF	TGTGCCAGCAGTGAAGCGGAGTTGTTAGGATCCGGCTACACCTTC
TRBJ2-2	-	-	TRBV19	CASTKGLGTGELFF	TGTGCCAGTACCAAGGGGCTTGGCACCGGGGAGCTGTTTTTT
TRBJ2-7	TRBD2	-	TRBV9	CASSVGLAGGTEYEQYF	TGTGCCAGCAGCGTCGGGCTAGCGGGGGGGACTGAATACGAGCAGTACTTC
TRBJ1-3	TRBD1	-	TRBV29-1	CSYRGVSGNTIYF	TGCAGCTACAGGGGAGTCTCTGGAAACACCATATATTTT
TRBJ2-7	TRBD2	once	TRBV14	CASSPGLAGANPYF	TGTGCCAGCAGCCCCGGACTAGCGGGGGCCAACCCGTACTTC
TRBJ1-1	TRBD1	-	TRBV11-2	CASSANRGPINEAFF	TGTGCCAGCAGCGCAAACAGGGGCCCCATCAATGAAGCTTTCTTT
TRBJ2-5	TRBD2	-	TRBV11-1	CASSLSLAGGNQETQYF	TGTGCCAGCAGCTTATCCTTAGCGGGGGGGAACCAAGAGACCCAGTACTTC
TRBJ2-7	-	-	TRBV5-1	CASSLDGQSYEQYF	TGCGCCAGCAGCTTGGATGGACAATCCTACGAGCAGTACTTC
TRBJ1-1	TRBD1	-	TRBV10-1	CASSLTRTGRGMNTEAFF	TGCGCCAGCAGCCTTACCCGGACAGGGCGTGGAATGAACACTGAAGCTTTCTTT
TRBJ1-3	-	-	TRBV7-2	CASSWEVSSGNTIYF	TGTGCCAGCAGCTGGGAGGTATCCTCTGGAAACACCATATATTTT
TRBJ2-1	TRBD2	-	TRBV11-3	CASSPTSGGAGDYNEQFF	TGTGCCAGCAGTCCTACTAGCGGGGGGGCTGGGGATTACAATGAGCAGTTCTTC
TRBJ2-7	-	-	TRBV15	CATSRDVQGQYF	TGTGCCACCAGCAGAGATGTCCAGGGACAGTACTTC
TRBJ1-4	-	-	TRBV7-8	CASSFYAGANEKLFF	TGTGCCAGCAGCTTCTATGCGGGGGCGAATGAAAAACTGTTTTTT
TRBJ2-2	-	-	TRBV5-4	CASSLGITGGELFF	TGTGCCAGCAGCTTGGGTATTACGGGAGGGGAGCTGTTTTTT
TRBJ2-1	TRBD2	once	TRBV11-2	CASKHGGRGAEQFF	TGTGCCAGCAAGCACGGCGGGCGGGGGGCTGAGCAGTTCTTC
TRBJ1-1	TRBD1	-	TRBV4-1	CASSQDWTGGIRTEAFF	TGCGCCAGCAGCCAAGATTGGACAGGGGGCATAAGAACTGAAGCTTTCTTT
TRBJ2-2	TRBD1	-	TRBV7-9	CASSATTGDAGELFF	TGTGCCAGCAGCGCTACCACAGGGGACGCCGGGGAGCTGTTTTTT
TRBJ2-1	TRBD1	-	TRBV7-8	CASSQQQGGSYNEQFF	TGTGCCAGCAGCCAGCAACAGGGGGGTTCCTACAATGAGCAGTTCTTC
TRBJ1-5	-	-	TRBV7-2	CASSLNPGSNQPQHF	TGTGCCAGCAGCTTAAATCCGGGGAGCAATCAGCCCCAGCATTTT
TRBJ1-1	TRBD1	-	TRBV6-5	CASSPTGRLNTEAFF	TGTGCCAGCAGTCCGACAGGGCGCCTGAACACTGAAGCTTTCTTT
TRBJ2-7	-	-	TRBV9	CASSEDTQLREQYF	TGTGCCAGCAGTGAGGACACACAACTGCGGGAGCAGTACTTC
TRBJ1-1	TRBD1	-	TRBV6-1	CASRNIQGAGEAFF	TGTGCCAGCAGAAACATACAGGGGGCAGGTGAAGCTTTCTTT
TRBJ2-1	TRBD2	once	TRBV29-1	CSVGLGALDEQFF	TGCAGCGTCGGACTAGGGGCCTTGGATGAGCAGTTCTTC
TRBJ2-1	TRBD1	once	TRBV12-5	CASGIGTDNEQFF	TGTGCTAGTGGTATAGGGACAGACAATGAGCAGTTCTTC
TRBJ1-4	TRBD1	few	TRBV28	CASSLWGGTGVEKLFF	TGTGCCAGCAGTTTATGGGGAGGGACAGGGGTCGAAAAACTGTTTTTT
TRBJ2-5	TRBD2	-	TRBV9	CASTHREGTLGVSVQYF	TGTGCCAGCACCCATCGGGAGGGGACACTGGGGGTTAGTGTCCAGTACTTC
TRBJ1-2	TRBD1	-	TRBV2	CATGQGRNYGYTF	TGTGCCACTGGACAGGGACGTAACTATGGCTACACCTTC
TRBJ1-5	-	-	TRBV6-1	CASDPFNRGNQPQHF	TGTGCCAGCGACCCGTTTAACAGGGGCAATCAGCCCCAGCATTTT
TRBJ1-1	TRBD1	-	TRBV6-1	CASSEQGAVEAFF	TGTGCCAGCAGTGAACAGGGGGCAGTTGAAGCTTTCTTT
TRBJ2-7	-	once	TRBV18	CASSPETGGYEQYF	TGTGCCAGCTCACCGGAGACAGGCGGTTACGAGCAGTACTTC
TRBJ2-5	TRBD2	-	TRBV9	CASSGVTSGGAGETQYF	TGTGCCAGCAGCGGGGTGACTAGCGGGGGGGCCGGGGAGACCCAGTACTTC
TRBJ2-3	TRBD2	-	TRBV2	CASSGTSGGISSSTDTQYF	TGTGCCAGCAGCGGGACTAGCGGGGGGATAAGCTCTAGCACAGATACGCAGTATTTT
TRBJ2-1	-	-	TRBV7-9	CASSLRGDHEQFF	TGTGCCAGCAGCTTAAGGGGTGACCATGAGCAGTTCTTC
TRBJ2-1	TRBD2	-	TRBV7-3	CASSPGSSGGWYEQFF	TGTGCCAGCAGCCCCGGGAGTAGCGGGGGCTGGTATGAGCAGTTCTTC
TRBJ2-5	-	-	TRBV6-5	CASSYSELQETQYF	TGTGCCAGCAGTTACTCGGAGTTACAAGAGACCCAGTACTTC
TRBJ1-2	-	-	TRBV5-1	CASSSATLGQPYGYTF	TGCGCCAGCAGCTCTGCGACGCTTGGACAGCCCTATGGCTACACCTTC
TRBJ2-2	TRBD1	-	TRBV6-4	CASSDGAQGAGELFF	TGTGCCAGCAGTGACGGGGCCCAGGGGGCCGGGGAGCTGTTTTTT
TRBJ1-4	TRBD1	-	TRBV6-5	CASSHGTVSEKLFF	TGTGCCAGCAGTCACGGGACAGTGTCTGAAAAACTGTTTTTT
TRBJ1-6	-	-	TRBV9	CASSVEPGSDNSPLHF	TGTGCCAGCAGCGTAGAGCCGGGTTCGGATAATTCACCCCTCCACTTT
TRBJ1-4	-	-	TRBV30	CAWSVKGMADNEKLFF	TGTGCCTGGAGTGTCAAGGGGATGGCCGATAATGAAAAACTGTTTTTT
TRBJ2-3	TRBD2	-	TRBV6-5	CASSLSGGATDTQYF	TGTGCCAGCAGCCTCTCCGGGGGGGCCACAGATACGCAGTATTTT
TRBJ1-6	-	-	TRBV9	CASSVGASDNSPLHF	TGTGCCAGCAGCGTAGGGGCATCGGATAATTCACCCCTCCACTTT
TRBJ1-6	-	-	TRBV25-1	CASSARSDSPLHF	TGTGCCAGCAGTGCCAGGTCGGATTCACCCCTCCACTTT
TRBJ1-6	-	-	TRBV27	CASRIPGPHDSPLHF	TGTGCCAGCAGGATCCCCGGTCCCCATGATTCACCCCTCCACTTT
TRBJ1-2	TRBD1	few	TRBV5-1	CASSFAGGGFGYTF	TGCGCCAGCAGCTTCGCAGGGGGCGGATTTGGCTACACCTTC
TRBJ2-3	TRBD1	-	TRBV6-5	CASSSQDRGQVDTQYF	TGTGCCAGCAGTTCTCAGGACAGGGGGCAGGTAGATACGCAGTATTTT